Included here is one T cell receptor (beta chain) sequence, with context. This clonotype was counted ten times or more. What antigen it recognizes has not been identified. Base-call qualities are not available, and no considerably larger clone is one nucleotide away. The sample belongs to a study of Graves' ophthalmopathy and Graves' hyperthyroidism (dated by TCRdb to between 2018 and 2020). Describing the broader study: Peripheral blood was collected before any treatment was given, at the time of initial diagnosis. The study used TCR beta repertoire signatures to distinguish Graves' ophthalmopathy from Graves' hyperthyroidism and to predict progression to ophthalmopathy. In total, over 130 blood samples were TCR-sequenced: roughly 45 ophthalmopathy, over 70 hyperthyroidism and approximately 17 hyperthyroidism-to-ophthalmopathy patients. A discovery set of 90 to 100 patients (roughly 43 ophthalmopathy, 57 stable hyperthyroidism) was enrolled to explore V-J signatures distinguishing ophthalmopathy from hyperthyroidism. For independent validation, a separate cohort was made up of roughly 19 hyperthyroidism patients plus 17 patients who later progressed from hyperthyroidism to ophthalmopathy. In several hyperthyroidism patients, the T-cell repertoires found in thyroid tissue were compared with those found in blood. Following sample collection, hyperthyroidism patients were given methimazole at a starting dose of 30 mg daily, and ophthalmopathy patients were given high-dose intravenous methylprednisolone. Points the paper makes about the study in general: In validation, the model predicted ophthalmopathy progression with more than 55% sensitivity and around 72% specificity; roughly eleven predicted patients were CT-confirmed with GO in a median of around 6.5 months. No statistical method was used to set the sample size in advance, and the investigators knew which group each participant was assigned to. Most expanded thyroid clonotypes with frequency above 0.001 were also detected in blood, suggesting blood repertoires may reflect the thyroid immune response. In cross-validation, the 13-signature model distinguished ophthalmopathy from stable hyperthyroidism with 85% to 90% sensitivity and about 84% specificity, and in the test set the corresponding values were about 80% and 75%.

For repertoire sequencing, the TCR beta CDR3 regions were amplified from RNA transcripts. The first round was an RT-PCR using HTBI primers with the Qiagen OneStep RT-PCR kit, and this first round was followed by a second-round multiplex PCR, then size selection and purification. Libraries were sequenced paired-end with 100 bp reads on an Illumina HiSeq2000. The authors' analysis ran thus. SOAPnuke was used to process the reads, throwing out any read that had adapters, had uncalled bases, had a mean Phred below 15, or lacked an exact constant-primer or identifier match. COPE v1.2.5 was used to merge the high-quality paired reads. Unique nucleotide sequences were defined as clonotypes and aligned to IMGT TRB V, D and J references using MiTCR v1.1. Analysis was restricted to V-J combinations with a frequency above 0.0001, which covered roughly 99% of repertoires. A TCR clonal expansion and chaos score per V-J combination was defined as the ratio of F50 clonal expansion to chaos observed in the TCRdist matrix. Welch's t-statistics and random forest were used to narrow the features down to around 12 V-J combinations, which were then fed into a naive Bayes classifier. The similarity between thyroid and blood repertoires was quantified using the Morisita-Horn index. The public reads were quality trimmed at Q25 with fastp and then assembled into clones with MiXCR by TCRdb, keeping productive beta chains. When rows share a CDR3 protein, they turn into one entry using the most common DNA and genes. None of the V and J calls come from the authors' own analysis; TCRdb made them. The sample table contains roughly 300,000 distinct CDR3 sequences; only one count was recorded for under 20% of them. 9% to 15% of the sample is taken by the ten largest.

Patients with ophthalmopathy had moderately to severely active disease, with a Clinical Activity Score of 3 or more, a NOSPECS grade of 4 or more, and a disease duration of less than 3 months. Anyone with other autoimmune diseases, uncontrolled infections, pregnancy or lactation was excluded from the study. Clinical symptoms, serum thyroxine, TRAb, thyroid ultrasound and orbital computed tomography were used for diagnosis. PBMCs were isolated from more than 8 ml of fresh peripheral blood by Ficoll-Paque density gradient centrifugation. Total RNA was extracted using Trizol reagent, and RNA quality was checked on an Agilent 2100 Bioanalyzer. From a lookup of the germline V gene (reference sequence), CDR1 and CDR2 are MNHEY and SMNVEV. Trimming costs V 8 bases and J 2 bases, and their ends lie 15 bases apart. Including cysteine and phenylalanine, the CDR3 has 14 amino acids. Here the CDR3 DNA is all that survives: 42 bases in frame from base 1.

Sequenced input: peripheral blood. The rearranged chain carries TRBV27 and TRBJ2-5, with TRBD1 as a weak D call on 6 bases. The receptor comes from an adult man with Graves' ophthalmopathy. The base sequence is TGTGCCAGCTCACTAGATCAGGGGCAAGAGACCCAGTACTTC. This yields the protein CASSLDQGQETQYF.